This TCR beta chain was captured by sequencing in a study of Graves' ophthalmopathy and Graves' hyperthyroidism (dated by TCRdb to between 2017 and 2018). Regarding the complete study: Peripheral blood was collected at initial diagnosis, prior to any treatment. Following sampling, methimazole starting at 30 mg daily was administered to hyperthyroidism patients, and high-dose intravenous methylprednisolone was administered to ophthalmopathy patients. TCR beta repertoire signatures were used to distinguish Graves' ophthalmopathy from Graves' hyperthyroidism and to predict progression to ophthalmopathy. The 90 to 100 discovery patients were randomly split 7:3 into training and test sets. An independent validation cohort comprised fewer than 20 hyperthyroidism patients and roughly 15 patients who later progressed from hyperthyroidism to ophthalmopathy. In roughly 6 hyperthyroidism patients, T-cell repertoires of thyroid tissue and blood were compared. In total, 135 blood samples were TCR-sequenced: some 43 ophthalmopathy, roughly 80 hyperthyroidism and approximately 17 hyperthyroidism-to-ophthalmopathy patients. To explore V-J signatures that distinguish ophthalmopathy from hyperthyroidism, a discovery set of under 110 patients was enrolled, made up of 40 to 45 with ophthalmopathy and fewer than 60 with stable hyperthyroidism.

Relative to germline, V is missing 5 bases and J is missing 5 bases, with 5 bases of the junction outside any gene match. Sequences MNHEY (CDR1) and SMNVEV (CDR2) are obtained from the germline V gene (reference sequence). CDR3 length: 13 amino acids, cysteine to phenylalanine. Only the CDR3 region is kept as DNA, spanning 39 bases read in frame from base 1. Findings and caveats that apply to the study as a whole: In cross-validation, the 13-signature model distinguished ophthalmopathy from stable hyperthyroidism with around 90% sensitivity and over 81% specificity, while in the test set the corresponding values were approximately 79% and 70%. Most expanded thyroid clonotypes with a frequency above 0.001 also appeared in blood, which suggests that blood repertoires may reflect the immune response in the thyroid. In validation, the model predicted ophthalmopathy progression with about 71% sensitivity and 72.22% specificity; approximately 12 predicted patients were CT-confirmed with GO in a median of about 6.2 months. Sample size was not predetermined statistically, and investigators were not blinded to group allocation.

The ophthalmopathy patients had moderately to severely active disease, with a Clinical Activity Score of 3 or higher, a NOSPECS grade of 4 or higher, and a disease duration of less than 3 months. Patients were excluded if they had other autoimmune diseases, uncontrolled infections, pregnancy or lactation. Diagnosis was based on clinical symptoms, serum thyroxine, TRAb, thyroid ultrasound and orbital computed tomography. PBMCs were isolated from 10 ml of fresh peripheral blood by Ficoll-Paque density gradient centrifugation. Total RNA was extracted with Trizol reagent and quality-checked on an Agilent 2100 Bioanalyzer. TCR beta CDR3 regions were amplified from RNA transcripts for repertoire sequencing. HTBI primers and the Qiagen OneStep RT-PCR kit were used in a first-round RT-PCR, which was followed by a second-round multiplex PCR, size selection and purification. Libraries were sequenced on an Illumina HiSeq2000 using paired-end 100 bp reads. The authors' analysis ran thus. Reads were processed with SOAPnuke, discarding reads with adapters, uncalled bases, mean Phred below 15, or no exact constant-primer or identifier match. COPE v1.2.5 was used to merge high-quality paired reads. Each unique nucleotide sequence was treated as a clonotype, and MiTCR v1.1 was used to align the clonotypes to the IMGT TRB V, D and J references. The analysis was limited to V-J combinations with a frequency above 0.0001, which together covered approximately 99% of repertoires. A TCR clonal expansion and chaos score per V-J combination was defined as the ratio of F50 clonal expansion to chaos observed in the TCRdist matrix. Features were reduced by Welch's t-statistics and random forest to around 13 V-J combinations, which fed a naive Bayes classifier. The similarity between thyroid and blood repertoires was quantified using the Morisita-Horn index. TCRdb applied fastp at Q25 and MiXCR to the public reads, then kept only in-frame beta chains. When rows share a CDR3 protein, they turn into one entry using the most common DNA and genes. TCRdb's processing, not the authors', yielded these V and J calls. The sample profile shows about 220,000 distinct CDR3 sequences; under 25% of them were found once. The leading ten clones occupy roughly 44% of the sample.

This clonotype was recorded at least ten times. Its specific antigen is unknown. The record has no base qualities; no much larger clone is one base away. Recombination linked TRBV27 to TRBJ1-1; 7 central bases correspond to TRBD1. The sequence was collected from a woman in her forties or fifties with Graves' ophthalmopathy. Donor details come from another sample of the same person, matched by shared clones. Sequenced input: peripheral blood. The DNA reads TGTGCCAGCAGTCTCCCGGACAGGACTGAAGCTTTCTTT. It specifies CASSLPDRTEAFF.